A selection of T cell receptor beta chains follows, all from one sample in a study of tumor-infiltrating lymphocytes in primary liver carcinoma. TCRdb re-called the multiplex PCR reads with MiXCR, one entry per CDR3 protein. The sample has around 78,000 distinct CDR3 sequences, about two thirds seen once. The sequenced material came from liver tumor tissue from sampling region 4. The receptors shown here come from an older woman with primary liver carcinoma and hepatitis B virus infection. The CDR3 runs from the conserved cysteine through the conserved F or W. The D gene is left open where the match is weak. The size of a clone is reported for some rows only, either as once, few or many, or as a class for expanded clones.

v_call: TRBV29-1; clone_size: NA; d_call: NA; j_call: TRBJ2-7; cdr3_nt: TGCAGCGCCAGAAGGGACATGGAGGACTACGAGCAGTACTTC; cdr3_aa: CSARRDMEDYEQYF
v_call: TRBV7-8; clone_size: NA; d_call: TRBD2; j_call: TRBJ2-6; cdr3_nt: TGTGCCAGCAGTTTGCCGGGACTACATTTGTCTGGGGCCAACGTCCTGACTTTC; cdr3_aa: CASSLPGLHLSGANVLTF
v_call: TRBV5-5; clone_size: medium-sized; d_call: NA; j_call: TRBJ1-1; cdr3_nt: TGTGCCAGCAGACGCGAGGACTACACGAACACTGAAGCTTTCTTT; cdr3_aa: CASRREDYTNTEAFF
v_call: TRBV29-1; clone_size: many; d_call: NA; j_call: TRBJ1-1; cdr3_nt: TGCAGCGTTGAGGAACAGACAAACACTGAAGCTTTCTTT; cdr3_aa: CSVEEQTNTEAFF
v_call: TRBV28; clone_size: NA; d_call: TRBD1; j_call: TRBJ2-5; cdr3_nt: TGTGCCAGCAGTTTAGGTGACAGGGCTGTCGGAGAGAGCCAGTACTTC; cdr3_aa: CASSLGDRAVGESQYF
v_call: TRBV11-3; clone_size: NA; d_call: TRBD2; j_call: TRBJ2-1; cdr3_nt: TGTGCCAGCAGCTTGGAACGCGGGAGTTACAATGGGCAGCTCTTC; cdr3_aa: CASSLERGSYNGQLF
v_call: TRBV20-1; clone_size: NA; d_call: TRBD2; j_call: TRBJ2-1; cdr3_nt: TGCAGTACTAGAGATTTGCTAGCGGGGTACAATGAGCAGTTCTTC; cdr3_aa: CSTRDLLAGYNEQFF
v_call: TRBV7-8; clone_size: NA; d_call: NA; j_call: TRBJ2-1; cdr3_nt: TGTGCCAGCAGCTTTGTCGGGAAGGCCAATGAGCAGTTCTTC; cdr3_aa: CASSFVGKANEQFF
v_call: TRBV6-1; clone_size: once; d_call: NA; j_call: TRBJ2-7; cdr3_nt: TGTGCCAGCAGTGATAACCTGAAGGGAACGGCGAGGGTCTACGAGCGGTACTTC; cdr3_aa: CASSDNLKGTARVYERYF
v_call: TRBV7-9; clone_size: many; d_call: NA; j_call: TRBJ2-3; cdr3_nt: TGTGCCAGCAGCAAGGGACGGATAAGGGATACGCAGTATTTT; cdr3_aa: CASSKGRIRDTQYF
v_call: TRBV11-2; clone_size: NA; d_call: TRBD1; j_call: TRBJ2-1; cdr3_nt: TGTGCCAGCAGCTTAACTCACGGACAGAGGTACAGGGGTTGGCAGTTCTTC; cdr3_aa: CASSLTHGQRYRGWQFF
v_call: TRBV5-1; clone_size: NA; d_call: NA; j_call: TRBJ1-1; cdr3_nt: TGCGCCAGCAGCAGACAACCGACTGTTAGCACTGAAGCTTTCTTT; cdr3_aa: CASSRQPTVSTEAFF
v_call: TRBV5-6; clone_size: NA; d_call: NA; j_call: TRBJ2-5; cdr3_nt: TGTGCCAACAGCCCCCGGGGAGGCGGGGCTGGAGAGACCCAGTACTTC; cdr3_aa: CANSPRGGGAGETQYF
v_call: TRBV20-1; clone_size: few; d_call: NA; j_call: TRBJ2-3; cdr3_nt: TGCAGTGCTAGGAGGGCCGAGTTCGCAGATACGCAGTATTTT; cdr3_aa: CSARRAEFADTQYF
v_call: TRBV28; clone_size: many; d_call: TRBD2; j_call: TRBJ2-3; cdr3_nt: TGTGCCAGCAGTTTACCGCGGGGGACTGGGGACTCAGATACGCAGTATTTT; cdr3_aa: CASSLPRGTGDSDTQYF